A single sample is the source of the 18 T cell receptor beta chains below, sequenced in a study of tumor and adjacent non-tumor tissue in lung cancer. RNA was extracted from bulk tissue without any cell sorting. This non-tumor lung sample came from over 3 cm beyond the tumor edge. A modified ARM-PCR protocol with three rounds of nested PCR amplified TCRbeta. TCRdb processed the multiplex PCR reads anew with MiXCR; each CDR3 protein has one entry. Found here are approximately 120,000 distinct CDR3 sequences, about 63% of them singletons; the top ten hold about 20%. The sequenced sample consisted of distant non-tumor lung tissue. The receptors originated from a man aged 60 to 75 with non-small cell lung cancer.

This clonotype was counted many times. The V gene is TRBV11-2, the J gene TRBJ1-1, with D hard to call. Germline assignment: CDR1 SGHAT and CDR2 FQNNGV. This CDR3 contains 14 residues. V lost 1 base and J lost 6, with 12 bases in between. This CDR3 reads CASSLGRSGAEAFF. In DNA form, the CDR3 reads TGTGCCAGCAGCTTAGGCCGATCGGGCGCTGAAGCTTTCTTT.

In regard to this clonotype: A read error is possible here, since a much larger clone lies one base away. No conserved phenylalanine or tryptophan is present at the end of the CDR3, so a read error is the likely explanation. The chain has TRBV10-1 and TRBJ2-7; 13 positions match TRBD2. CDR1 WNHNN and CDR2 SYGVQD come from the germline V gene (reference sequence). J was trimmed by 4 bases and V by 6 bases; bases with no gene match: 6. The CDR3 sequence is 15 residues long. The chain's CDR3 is CASSLRLAGGYEQYL. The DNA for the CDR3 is TGCGCCAGCAGCCTGAGACTAGCGGGGGGTTACGAGCAGTACTTA.

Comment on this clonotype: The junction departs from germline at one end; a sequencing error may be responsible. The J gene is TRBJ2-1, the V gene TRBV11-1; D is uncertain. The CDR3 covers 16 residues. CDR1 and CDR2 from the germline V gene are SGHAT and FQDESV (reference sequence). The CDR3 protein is CTSSLNLLNSYNEQFF. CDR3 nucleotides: TGTACCAGCAGCTTAAATCTGTTGAACTCCTACAATGAGCAGTTCTTT.

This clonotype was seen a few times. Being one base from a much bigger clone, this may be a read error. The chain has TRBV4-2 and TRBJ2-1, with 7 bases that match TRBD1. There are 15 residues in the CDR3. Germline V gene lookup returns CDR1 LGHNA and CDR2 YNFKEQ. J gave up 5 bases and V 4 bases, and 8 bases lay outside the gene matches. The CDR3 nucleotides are TGTGCCAGCAGCCTCTGGGGGACAGACGACAATGAGCAGTTCTTC. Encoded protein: CASSLWGTDDNEQFF.

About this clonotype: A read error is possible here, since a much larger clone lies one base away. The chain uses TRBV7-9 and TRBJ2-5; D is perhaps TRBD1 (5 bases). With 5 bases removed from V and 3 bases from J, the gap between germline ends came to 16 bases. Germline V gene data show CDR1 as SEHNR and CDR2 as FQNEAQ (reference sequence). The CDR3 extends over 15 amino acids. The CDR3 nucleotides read TGTGCCAGCAGCCCCACGTTGGTCAGGGAAGAGACCCAGTACTTC. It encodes CASSPTLVREETQYF.

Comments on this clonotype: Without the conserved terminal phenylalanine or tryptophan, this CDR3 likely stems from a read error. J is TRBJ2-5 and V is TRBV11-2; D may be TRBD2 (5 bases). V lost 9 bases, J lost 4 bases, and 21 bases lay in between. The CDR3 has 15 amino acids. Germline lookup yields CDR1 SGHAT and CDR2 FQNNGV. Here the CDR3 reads CARSLVPPGGETQYL. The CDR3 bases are TGTGCCAGGAGTTTAGTCCCCCCAGGAGGAGAGACCCAGTACTTA.

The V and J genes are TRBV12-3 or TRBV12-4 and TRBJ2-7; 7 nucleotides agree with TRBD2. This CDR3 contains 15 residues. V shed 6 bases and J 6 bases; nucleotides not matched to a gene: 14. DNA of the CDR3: TGTGCCAGCAGCCCAACGAGGGCTGGCGGGGGCGAGCAGTACTTC. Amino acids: CASSPTRAGGGEQYF.

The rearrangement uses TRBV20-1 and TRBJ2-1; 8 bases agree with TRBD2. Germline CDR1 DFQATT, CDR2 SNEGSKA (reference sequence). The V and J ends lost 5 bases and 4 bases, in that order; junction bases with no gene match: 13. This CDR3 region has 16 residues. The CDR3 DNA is TGCAGTGCTCCCAATTCGGGACTAGGACAATACAATGAGCAGTTCTTC. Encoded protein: CSAPNSGLGQYNEQFF.

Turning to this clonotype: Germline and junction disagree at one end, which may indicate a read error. The CDR3 DNA is TGCGCCTCCCAAGACTTTCTAACGCAGTGTTTT. Translated: CASQDFLTQCF. The chain has TRBV10-2 and TRBJ2-3; D unclear. CDR1 is WSHSY and CDR2 is SAAADI in the germline V gene. The CDR3 length is 11 residues.

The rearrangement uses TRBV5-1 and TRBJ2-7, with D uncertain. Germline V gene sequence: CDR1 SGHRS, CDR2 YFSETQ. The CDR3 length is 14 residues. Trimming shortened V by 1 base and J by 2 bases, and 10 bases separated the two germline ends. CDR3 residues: CASSLFGGAYEQYF. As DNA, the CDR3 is TGCGCCAGCAGCTTGTTCGGTGGTGCCTACGAGCAGTACTTC.

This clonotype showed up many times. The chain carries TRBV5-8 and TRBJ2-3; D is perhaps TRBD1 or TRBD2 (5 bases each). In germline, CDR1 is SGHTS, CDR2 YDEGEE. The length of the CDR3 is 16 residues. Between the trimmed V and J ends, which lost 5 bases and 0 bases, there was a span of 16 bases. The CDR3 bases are TGTGCCAGCAGAATGACTGGACGGGGCAGCACAGATACGCAGTATTTT. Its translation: CASRMTGRGSTDTQYF.

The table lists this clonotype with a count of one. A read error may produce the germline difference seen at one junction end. This CDR3 is CASSQGPGGSRNQSQHF. In nucleotides, the CDR3 is TGTGCCAGCAGCCAGGGTCCAGGGGGTTCGCGTAATCAGTCCCAGCATTTT. The rearrangement uses TRBV14 and TRBJ1-5; 7 bases align to TRBD1. The CDR3 consists of 17 residues. Germline CDR1 SGHDN, CDR2 FVKESK.

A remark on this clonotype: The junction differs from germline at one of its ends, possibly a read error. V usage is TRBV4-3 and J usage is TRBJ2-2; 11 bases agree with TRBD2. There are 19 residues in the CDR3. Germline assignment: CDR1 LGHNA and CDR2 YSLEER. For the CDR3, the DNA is TGCGCTAGCAGCCAAGTTGCCGGGACTAGCGGCATCAACACCGGGGAGCTGTTTTTT. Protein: CASSQVAGTSGINTGELFF.

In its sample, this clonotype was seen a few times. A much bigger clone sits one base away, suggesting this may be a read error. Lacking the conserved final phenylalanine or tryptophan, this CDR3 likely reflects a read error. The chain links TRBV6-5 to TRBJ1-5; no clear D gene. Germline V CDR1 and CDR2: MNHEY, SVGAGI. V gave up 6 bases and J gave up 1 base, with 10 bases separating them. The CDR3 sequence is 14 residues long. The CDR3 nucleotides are TGTGCCAGCAGCTCGGGCCCGAGCAATCAGCCCCAGCATCTT. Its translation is CASSSGPSNQPQHL.

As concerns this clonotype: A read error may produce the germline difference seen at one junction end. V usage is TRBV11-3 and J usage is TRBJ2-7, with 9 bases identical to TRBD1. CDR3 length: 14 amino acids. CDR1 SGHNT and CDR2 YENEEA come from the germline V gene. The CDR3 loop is CTSSIGTGKHEQYF. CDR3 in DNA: TGTACCAGCAGCATCGGGACAGGGAAACACGAGCAGTACTTC.

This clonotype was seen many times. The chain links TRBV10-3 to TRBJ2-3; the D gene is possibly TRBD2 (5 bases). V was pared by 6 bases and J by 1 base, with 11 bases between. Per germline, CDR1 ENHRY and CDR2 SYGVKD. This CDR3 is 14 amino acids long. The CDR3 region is CAIRPSGGTDTQYF. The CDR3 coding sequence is TGTGCCATCAGGCCCTCCGGGGGCACAGATACGCAGTATTTT.

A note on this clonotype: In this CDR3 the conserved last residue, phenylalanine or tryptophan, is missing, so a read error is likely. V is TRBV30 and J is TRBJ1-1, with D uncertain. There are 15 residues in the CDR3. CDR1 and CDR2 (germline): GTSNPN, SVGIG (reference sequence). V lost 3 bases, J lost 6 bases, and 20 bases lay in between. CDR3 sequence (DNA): TGTGCCTGGAGAACCTCGGACGTCATGGGCGCTGAAGCTTTCCTT. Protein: CAWRTSDVMGAEAFL.

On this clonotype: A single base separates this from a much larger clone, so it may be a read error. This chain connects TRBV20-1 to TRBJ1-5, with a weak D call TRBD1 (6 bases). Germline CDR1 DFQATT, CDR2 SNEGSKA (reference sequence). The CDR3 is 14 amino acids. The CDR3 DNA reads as TGCGGTGCTAGCGCAGGGGCCGGTGGGGAGACCCAGCATTTT. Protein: CGASAGAGGETQHF.